This T cell receptor beta chain stems from a study of blood T cell repertoires in COVID-19. Study in general: Nucleic acid was either cDNA or gDNA, and it came from T cells, B-cell-depleted T cells, or PBMCs.

Under the authors' procedure: Counts of nucleated cells, estimated from reference gene primer amplification, were obtained. Assay used: immunoSEQ multiplex PCR; TCRdb lists only in-frame clones, some missing. Clonal size and the V and J genes are those of that table, whereas D and trimming came from the DNA. The sample consists of 250,000 to 300,000 clones, about 87% of them appearing once. Trimming took 6 bases from V and 4 from J; bases not matched to a gene: 5. This CDR3 is built from 13 residues. The germline gives CDR1 SQVTM, CDR2 ANQGSEA. V usage is TRBV29-1 and J usage is TRBJ2-1; 8 nucleotides agree with TRBD1. Specimen: peripheral blood. The receptor's source is a woman between 40 and 55 years old who had recovered from COVID-19. The CDR3 DNA sequence: TGCAGCGTCCCCCGGGACAGGTACAATGAGCAGTTCTTC. This codes for CSVPRDRYNEQFF.